The 13 T cell receptor beta chains below all came from one sample that was sequenced in a study of Tregs in tolerant kidney transplant recipients. Sequenced by immunoSEQ multiplex PCR; TCRdb stores in-frame clones only, minus some. The table has several hundred clones, roughly 40% seen once. Their cognate antigens are unknown. Sequencing used Tregs from blood cultured with allogeneic cells. The source is a human patient who received a combined kidney and bone marrow transplant. The T cells may come from the graft donor.

This clone appeared a few times. This is likely an artifact of a read error, given a far larger clone one base away. CDR3 DNA sequence: TGCGCCAGCAGCTTGGAGGTCCATGACAATCAGCCCCAGCATTTT. Translating it yields CASSLEVHDNQPQHF. J is TRBJ1-5 and V is TRBV5-1; no definite D call. This CDR3 spans 15 amino acids. Trimming took off 0 bases at V and 3 bases at J, with 10 bases between the two ends. CDR1 is SGHRS and CDR2 is YFSETQ in the germline V gene.

V and J are TRBV13 and TRBJ2-1, with 11 bases lining up with TRBD2. CDR1 and CDR2 (germline): PRHDT, FYEKMQ (reference sequence). The CDR3 totals 16 residues. With V trimmed by 5 bases and J by 4 bases, 7 bases remained unmatched. The CDR3 DNA reads as TGTGCCAGCAGCACTCTAGGGACTAGCGGTTACAATGAGCAGTTCTTC. Protein product: CASSTLGTSGYNEQFF. The complete variable domain, with remaining parts taken from reference TRBV13 and TRBJ2-1, reads AAGVIQSPRHLIKEKRETATLKCYPIPRHDTVYWYQQGPGQDPQFLISFYEKMQSDKGSIPDRFSAQQFSDYHSELNMSSLELGDSALYFCASSTLGTSGYNEQFFGPGTRLTVL.

This sequence joins TRBV10-3 and TRBJ1-1; 8 bases are shared with TRBD1. Germline CDR1 and CDR2: ENHRY and SYGVKD. This CDR3 contains 16 residues. V shed 5 bases, J shed 3 bases, and the junction held 11 bases outside the gene matches. As DNA, the CDR3 is TGTGCCATCAGTACGGGACAGGCCCTAGGCCACACTGAAGCTTTCTTT. This gives the protein CAISTGQALGHTEAFF.

CDR3 DNA: TGCGCCAGCAGCTACCGCAGGCGGGAGTATAGCTACACCTTC. Amino acid sequence: CASSYRRREYSYTF. This rearrangement joins TRBV5-1 to TRBJ1-2; the D is unclear. Per germline, CDR1 SGHRS and CDR2 YFSETQ. This CDR3 contains 14 residues. Deletions cut 3 bases from V and 9 bases from J, with 18 bases between.

Details on this clone: With only one base between it and a far larger clone, this is likely a read error. This rearrangement joins TRBV25-1 to TRBJ1-2; D gene ambiguous. The germline V gene has CDR1 MGHDK and CDR2 SYGVNS. Deletions cut 4 bases from V and 6 bases from J, with 9 bases between. The CDR3 consists of 12 residues. CDR3 sequence: CASSVGLNGYTF. The CDR3 DNA reads as TGTGCCAGCAGTGTAGGGCTCAATGGCTACACCTTC.

The chain links TRBV5-5 to TRBJ1-2; no firm D call. This CDR3 is built from 14 residues. The V end was cut by 4 bases, the J end by 4 bases, with 14 bases between. The germline CDR1 and CDR2 sequences are SGHKS and YYEKEE (reference sequence). CDR3 loop: CASSLSSGPYGYTF. As DNA, the CDR3 is TGTGCCAGCAGCCTTTCCAGTGGACCCTATGGCTACACCTTC.

This clone was counted a few times. A read error is likely here: a far larger clone is one base away. The chain recombines TRBV11-2 with TRBJ2-7, with D possibly called TRBD1 or TRBD2 (5 bases each). The J call may be faulty, since TRBJ2-1 better matches the DNA end. Looked up from germline, CDR1 is SGHAT and CDR2 is FQNNGV. CDR3 length: 11 residues. CDR3 sequence (DNA): TGTGCCAGCAGCCTCTGGGACGAGCAGTTCTTC. The encoded protein is CASSLWDEQFF.

The sample holds a few counts of this clone. CDR3 coding DNA: TGTGCCAGCAGTTACGAGCAGGGGGCCAATCAGCCCCAGCATTTT. Amino acids: CASSYEQGANQPQHF. The genes are TRBV6-6 and TRBJ1-5; TRBD1 aligns across 8 bases. Germline-derived CDR1 and CDR2 are MNHNY and SVGAGI (reference sequence). The CDR3 totals 15 residues. With V trimmed by 2 bases and J by 3 bases, 3 bases remained unmatched.

This clone was observed many times. The likely explanation is a read error, given a far larger clone one base away. This sample also contains other DNA sequences that code for the same CDR3. The chain links TRBV7-8 to TRBJ2-2; 9 positions match TRBD2. This CDR3 comprises 16 residues. Germline assignment: CDR1 SGHVS and CDR2 FQNEAQ. The V segment lost 3 bases and the J segment 4 bases; nucleotides outside the gene matches: 6. The CDR3 DNA sequence: TGTGCCAGCAGCTTCTGGGCGGGGGGGTCCACCGGGGAGCTGTTTTTT. Its translation is CASSFWAGGSTGELFF.

The chain combines TRBV5-5 with TRBJ2-2; TRBD2 agrees at 10 bases. V shed 4 bases and J 5 bases; nucleotides not matched to a gene: 17. Looked up from germline, CDR1 is SGHKS and CDR2 is YYEKEE (reference sequence). The CDR3 is 19 residues long. This CDR3 reads CASSRPPGSGGLGTGELFF. CDR3 in DNA: TGTGCCAGCAGCCGTCCCCCAGGTAGCGGGGGGCTTGGGACCGGGGAGCTGTTTTTT.

This clone was observed a handful of times. This sequence joins TRBV11-2 and TRBJ2-5; either TRBD1 or TRBD2 may fit D (6 bases each). There are 16 residues in the CDR3. Germline assignment: CDR1 SGHAT and CDR2 FQNNGV. The V gene lost 5 bases and the J gene lost 5 bases, with 21 bases spanning the gap. The CDR3 reads CASSPRGRSDGETQYF. The CDR3 nucleotides are TGTGCCAGCAGCCCACGGGGGCGGTCGGACGGGGAGACCCAGTACTTC. The full variable domain, rest sourced from reference TRBV11-2 and TRBJ2-5, is EAGVAQSPRYKIIEKRQSVAFWCNPISGHATLYWYQQILGQGPKLLIQFQNNGVVDDSQLPKDRFSAERLKGVDSTLKIQPAKLEDSAVYLCASSPRGRSDGETQYFGPGTRLLVL.

Details on this clone: A far larger clone is off by one base, so a read error is likely. Other DNA sequences within the sample encode an identical CDR3. The V call is TRBV11-3, the J call TRBJ2-3, with D unresolved. CDR1 and CDR2 from the germline V gene are SGHNT and YENEEA. Trimming cost V 5 bases and J 6 bases, with 9 bases left between them. The CDR3 is 12 amino acids. CDR3 bases: TGTGCCAGCAGCCCTCCTGCGGATACGCAGTATTTT. Its translation: CASSPPADTQYF.

Turning to this clone: A much larger clone sits a single nucleotide away, making a read error possible. V is TRBV7-8 and J is TRBJ2-2; TRBD2 aligns across 9 bases. The germline gives CDR1 SGHVS, CDR2 FQNEAQ. The CDR3 consists of 16 residues. CDR3 residues: CARSLWAGGPTGELFF. In nucleotides, the CDR3 is TGTGCCCGCAGCTTATGGGCGGGGGGGCCCACCGGGGAGCTGTTTTTT.